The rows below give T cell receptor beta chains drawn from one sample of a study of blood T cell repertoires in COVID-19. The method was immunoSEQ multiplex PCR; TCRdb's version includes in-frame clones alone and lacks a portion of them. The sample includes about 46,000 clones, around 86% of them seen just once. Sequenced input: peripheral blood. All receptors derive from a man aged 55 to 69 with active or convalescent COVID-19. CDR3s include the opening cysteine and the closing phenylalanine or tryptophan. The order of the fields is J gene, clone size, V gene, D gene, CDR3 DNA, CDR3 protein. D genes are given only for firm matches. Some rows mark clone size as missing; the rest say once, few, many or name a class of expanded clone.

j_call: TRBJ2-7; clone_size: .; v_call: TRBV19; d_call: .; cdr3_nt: TGTGCCAGTAGTATAGCGGCAGGGCCAGACGAGCAGTACTTC; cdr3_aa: CASSIAAGPDEQYF
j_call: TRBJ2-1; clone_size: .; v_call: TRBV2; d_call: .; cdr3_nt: TGTGCCAGCAGTGAAGCGCAGGGCGAGCAGTTCTTC; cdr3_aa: CASSEAQGEQFF
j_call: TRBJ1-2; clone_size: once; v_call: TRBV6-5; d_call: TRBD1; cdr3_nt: TGTGCCAGCAGCGACAGGGGGGTGGGTGGCTACACCTTC; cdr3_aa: CASSDRGVGGYTF
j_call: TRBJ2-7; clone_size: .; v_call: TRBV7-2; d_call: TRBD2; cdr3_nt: TGTGCCAGCAGCTTAGTAGTGGGGACCGGGACTAGCGGGGGAGTGGGGCAGTACTTC; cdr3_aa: CASSLVVGTGTSGGVGQYF
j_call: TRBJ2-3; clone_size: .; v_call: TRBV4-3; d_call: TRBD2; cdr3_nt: TGCGCCAGCAGCCAAGATTACGGGGGGAGCGGGGATACGCAGTATTTT; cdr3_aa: CASSQDYGGSGDTQYF
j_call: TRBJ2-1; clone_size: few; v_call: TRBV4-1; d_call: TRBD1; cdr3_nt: TGCGCCAGCAGCCTGGGACAGGGCTCCTACAATGAGCAGTTCTTC; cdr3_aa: CASSLGQGSYNEQFF
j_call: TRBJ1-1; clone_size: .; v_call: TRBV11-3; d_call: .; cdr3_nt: TGTGCCAGCAGCTTAGAATTCGGGACAGAAGCTTTCTTT; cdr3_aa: CASSLEFGTEAFF
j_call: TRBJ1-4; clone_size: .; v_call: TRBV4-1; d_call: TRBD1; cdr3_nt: TGCGCCAGCAGCCAAGATCTCTACAGGGGGCATGAAAAACTGTTTTTT; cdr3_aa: CASSQDLYRGHEKLFF
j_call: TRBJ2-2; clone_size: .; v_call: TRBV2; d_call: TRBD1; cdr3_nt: TGTGCCAGCTCTGAAGGACAGGGGGCGCGGACCGGGGAGCTGTTTTTT; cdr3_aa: CASSEGQGARTGELFF
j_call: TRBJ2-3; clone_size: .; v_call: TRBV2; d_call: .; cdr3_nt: TGTGCCAGCAGACTATCCAGGGTTGGAGATACGCAGTATTTT; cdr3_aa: CASRLSRVGDTQYF
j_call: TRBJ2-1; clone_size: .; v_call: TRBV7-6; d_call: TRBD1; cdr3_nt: TGTGCCAGCAGCTCAGGACAGGGTCGGGATGAGCAGTTCTTC; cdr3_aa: CASSSGQGRDEQFF
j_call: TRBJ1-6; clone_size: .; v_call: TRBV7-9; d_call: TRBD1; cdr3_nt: TGTGCCAGTGGGAGGATAGGTGGAACAGGGGGCAGTTCACCCCTCCACTTT; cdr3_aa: CASGRIGGTGGSSPLHF
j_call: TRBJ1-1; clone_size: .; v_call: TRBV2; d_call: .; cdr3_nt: TGTGCCAGCGGGGGGGACATGAACACTGAAGCTTTCTTT; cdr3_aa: CASGGDMNTEAFF
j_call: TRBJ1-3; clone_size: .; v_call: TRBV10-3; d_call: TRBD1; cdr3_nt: TGTGCCATCGGACAGGGGTTCGCGGGGGGAAACACCATATATTTT; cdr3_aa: CAIGQGFAGGNTIYF
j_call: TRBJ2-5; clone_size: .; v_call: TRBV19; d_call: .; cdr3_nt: TGTGCCAGTAGTATTCAGGGCCTGGAGACCCAGTACTTC; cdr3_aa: CASSIQGLETQYF
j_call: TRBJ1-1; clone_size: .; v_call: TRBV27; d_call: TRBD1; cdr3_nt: TGTGCCAGCGCCCCCGGGACAGGGCGGAACACTGAAGCTTTCTTT; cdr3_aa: CASAPGTGRNTEAFF
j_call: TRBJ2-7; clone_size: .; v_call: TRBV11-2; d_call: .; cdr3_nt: TGTGCCAGCAGCTTAGCAGGGTCCTACGAGCAGTACTTC; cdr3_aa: CASSLAGSYEQYF
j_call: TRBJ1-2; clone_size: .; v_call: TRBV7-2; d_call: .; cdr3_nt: TGTGCCAGCAGCTTAGCAGGCGGGGACTATGGCTACACCTTC; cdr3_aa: CASSLAGGDYGYTF
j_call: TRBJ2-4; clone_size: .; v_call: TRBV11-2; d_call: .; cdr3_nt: TGTGCCAGCAGCCGAACAGGGTCGGGAAACATTCAGTACTTC; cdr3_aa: CASSRTGSGNIQYF
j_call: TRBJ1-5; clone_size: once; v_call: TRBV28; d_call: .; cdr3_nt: TGTGCCAGCAGTCCAGGGGTCGGTCAGCCCCAGCATTTT; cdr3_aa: CASSPGVGQPQHF
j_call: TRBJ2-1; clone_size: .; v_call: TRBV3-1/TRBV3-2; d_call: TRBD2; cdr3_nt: TGTGCCAGCAGCCAACCTCTAGCGGGGGGCTACAATGAGCAGTTCTTC; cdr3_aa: CASSQPLAGGYNEQFF
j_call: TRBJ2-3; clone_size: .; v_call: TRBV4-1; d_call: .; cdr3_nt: TGCGCCAGCAGCCCCCTTTTTCTGCGGGACAGTCGTACAGATACGCAGTATTTT; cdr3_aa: CASSPLFLRDSRTDTQYF
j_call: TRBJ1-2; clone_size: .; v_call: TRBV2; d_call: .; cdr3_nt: TGTGCCAGCAGTTTGACGGGGGATGTCTACACCTTC; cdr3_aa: CASSLTGDVYTF
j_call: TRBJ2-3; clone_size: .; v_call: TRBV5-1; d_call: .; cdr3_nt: TGCGCCAGCAGCTCCCTTACAGCGGTCGGGGCAGATACGCAGTATTTT; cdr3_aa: CASSSLTAVGADTQYF
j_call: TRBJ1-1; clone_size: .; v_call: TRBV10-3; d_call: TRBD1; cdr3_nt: TGTGCCATCAGCGAGGGACAGGGGGATACTGAAGCTTTCTTT; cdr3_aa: CAISEGQGDTEAFF
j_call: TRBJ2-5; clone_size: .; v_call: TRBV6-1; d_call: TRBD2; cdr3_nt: TGTGCCAGCAGTGCGACTAGCGGGGGGGCGCGAGAGACCCAGTACTTC; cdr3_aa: CASSATSGGARETQYF
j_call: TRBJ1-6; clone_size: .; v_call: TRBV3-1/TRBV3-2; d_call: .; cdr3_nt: TGTGCCAGCAGCCAACGTTATGTCTATAATTCACCCCTCCACTTT; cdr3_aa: CASSQRYVYNSPLHF
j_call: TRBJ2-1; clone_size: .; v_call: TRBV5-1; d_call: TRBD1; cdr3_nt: TGCGCCAGTACCGGGACAGGGGGAGGGAATGAGCAGTTCTTC; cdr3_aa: CASTGTGGGNEQFF
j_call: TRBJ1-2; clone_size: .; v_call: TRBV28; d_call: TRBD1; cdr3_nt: TGTGCCAGCAGTTTACTTCCGGGACAGGGAGGCGGCTACACCTTC; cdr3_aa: CASSLLPGQGGGYTF
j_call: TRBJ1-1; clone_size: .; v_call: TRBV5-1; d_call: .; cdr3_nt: TGCGCCAGCAGCTTGGGCCGACCCCTCGGGGGAACTGAAGCTTTCTTT; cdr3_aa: CASSLGRPLGGTEAFF
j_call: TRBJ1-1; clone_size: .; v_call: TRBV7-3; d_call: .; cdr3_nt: TGTGCCAGCAGCTCCGGGAGGAACACTGAAGCTTTCTTT; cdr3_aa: CASSSGRNTEAFF
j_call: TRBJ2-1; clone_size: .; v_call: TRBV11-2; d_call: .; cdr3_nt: TGTGCCAGCAGCGTGGGACACGACGGCTACAATGAGCAGTTCTTC; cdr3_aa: CASSVGHDGYNEQFF
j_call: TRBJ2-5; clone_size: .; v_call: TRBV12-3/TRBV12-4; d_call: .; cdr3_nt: TGTGCCAGCAGTACGACAGTCCAAGAGACCCAGTACTTC; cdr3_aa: CASSTTVQETQYF
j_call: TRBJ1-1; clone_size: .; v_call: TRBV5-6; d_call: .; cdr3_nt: TGTGCCAGCAATGGGAATTTGGGCAGGGGCACTGAAGCTTTCTTT; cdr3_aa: CASNGNLGRGTEAFF
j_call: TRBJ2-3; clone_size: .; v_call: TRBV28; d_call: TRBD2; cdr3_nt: TGTGCCAGCAGGGGGAGCGGGGGGGCCGTTGGAGATACGCAGTATTTT; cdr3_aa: CASRGSGGAVGDTQYF
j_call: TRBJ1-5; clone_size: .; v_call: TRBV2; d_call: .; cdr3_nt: TGTGCCAGTGGGCCAGGGACAATGAATCAGCCCCAGCATTTT; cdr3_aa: CASGPGTMNQPQHF
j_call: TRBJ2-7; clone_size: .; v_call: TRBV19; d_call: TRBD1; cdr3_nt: TGTGCCAGTAGTTCGGGACAGTCTGGTTCCAACGAGCAGTACTTC; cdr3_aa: CASSSGQSGSNEQYF
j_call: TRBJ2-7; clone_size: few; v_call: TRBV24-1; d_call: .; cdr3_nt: TGTGCCACCAGTGATCTCCCGGAGGACGAGCAGTACTTC; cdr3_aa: CATSDLPEDEQYF
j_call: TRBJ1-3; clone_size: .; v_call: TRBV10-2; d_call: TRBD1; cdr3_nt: TGCGCCGTCACGGGACAGGGGCCCTCTGGAAACACCATATATTTT; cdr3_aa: CAVTGQGPSGNTIYF
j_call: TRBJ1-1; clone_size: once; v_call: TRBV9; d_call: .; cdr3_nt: TGTGCCAGCAGCAGGGGTGGAGATTCTGAAGCTTTCTTT; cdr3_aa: CASSRGGDSEAFF
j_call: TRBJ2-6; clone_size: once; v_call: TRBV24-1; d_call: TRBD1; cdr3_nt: TGTGCCACCAGCGGTAGACAGGGGTACTCTGGGGCCAACGTCCTGACTTTC; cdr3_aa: CATSGRQGYSGANVLTF
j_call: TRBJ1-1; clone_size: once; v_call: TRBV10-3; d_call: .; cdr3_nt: TGTGCCATCAGCTCCAGGGAACCGAACACTGAAGCTTTCTTT; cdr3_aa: CAISSREPNTEAFF